The clone carrying this T cell receptor (beta chain) was seen once. Study processing details: Cell counts per sample came from amplifying reference gene primers. Here immunoSEQ multiplex PCR was the method, and the copy in TCRdb shows in-frame clones only, minus some. That table furnishes V, J and clone size, whereas the DNA furnished D and trimming. Of some 200,000 clones listed, 88% were seen once; the top ten hold approximately 1.7%. These data are taken from a study of blood T cell repertoires in COVID-19. About the study: There were acute and convalescent COVID-19 samples, and they came from the United States, Italy and Spain. T cells, B-cell-depleted T cells, or PBMCs provided the cDNA or gDNA that served as material.

This receptor was obtained from a man aged 70-80 years with acute or convalescent COVID-19. The sample consisted of peripheral blood.

The CDR3 nucleotides read TGTGCCAGCAGTGAAGCGGGGGCTTTTCAGCAGTACTTC. Translating it yields CASSEAGAFQQYF. The chain is built from TRBV6-1 and TRBJ2-7; maybe TRBD1 (6 bases). Trimming removed 0 bases at V and 8 bases at J, with 11 bases between. CDR1 is MNHNS, CDR2 SASEGT, per germline. CDR3 length: 13 amino acids.